This is a list of T cell receptor beta chains from one sample in a study of cytomegalovirus exposure and HLA in healthy donors. Data came from immunoSEQ multiplex PCR; TCRdb stores just in-frame clones and leaves some out. The sample includes roughly 200,000 clones, 76% of them seen just once. Sequencing was done on a sample of PBMCs. The receptor source for this set is a young man in good health and CMV-seronegative. Both conserved end residues are part of each CDR3. Fields, in order: CDR3 protein, CDR3 DNA, clone size, V gene, J gene, D gene. A D gene is named only where the DNA matches it firmly. Size is stated for part of the rows, as once, few or many counts, or as a class when the clone is expanded.

CDR3aa: CASSPTQVGRDNYGYTF
CDR3nt: TGTGCCAGCAGCCCCACTCAAGTCGGACGGGATAACTATGGCTACACCTTC
abundance: -
v_gene: TRBV2
j_gene: TRBJ1-2
d_gene: -

CDR3aa: CASSIRGYHEQYF
CDR3nt: TGTGCCAGTAGTATCAGAGGTTACCACGAGCAGTACTTC
abundance: -
v_gene: TRBV19
j_gene: TRBJ2-7
d_gene: -

CDR3aa: CASSVAENTEAFF
CDR3nt: TGTGCCAGCAGCGTAGCAGAAAACACTGAAGCTTTCTTT
abundance: once
v_gene: TRBV9
j_gene: TRBJ1-1
d_gene: -

CDR3aa: CATSSSASGDEQFF
CDR3nt: TGTGCCACCAGCAGTTCCGCCAGCGGGGATGAGCAGTTCTTC
abundance: -
v_gene: TRBV15
j_gene: TRBJ2-1
d_gene: TRBD2

CDR3aa: CASSSTGQSSYNSPLHF
CDR3nt: TGTGCCAGTAGTTCCACAGGCCAGAGCTCCTATAATTCACCCCTCCACTTT
abundance: few
v_gene: TRBV19
j_gene: TRBJ1-6
d_gene: -

CDR3aa: CASSSVGQAGTTQYF
CDR3nt: TGTGCCAGCAGCTCGGTCGGCCAAGCGGGAACGACCCAGTACTTC
abundance: -
v_gene: TRBV7-8
j_gene: TRBJ2-5
d_gene: TRBD2

CDR3aa: CASSAPGQGYEQYF
CDR3nt: TGTGCCAGCAGTGCTCCGGGACAGGGCTACGAGCAGTACTTC
abundance: -
v_gene: TRBV28
j_gene: TRBJ2-7
d_gene: TRBD1

CDR3aa: CASSSLGPRRELFF
CDR3nt: TGTGCCAGCAGCTCCCTCGGCCCCAGGCGGGAGCTGTTTTTT
abundance: -
v_gene: TRBV7-3
j_gene: TRBJ2-2
d_gene: -

CDR3aa: CASSSLQGDYGYTF
CDR3nt: TGCGCCAGCAGCTCACTACAGGGTGACTATGGCTACACCTTC
abundance: -
v_gene: TRBV5-1
j_gene: TRBJ1-2
d_gene: -

CDR3aa: CASSTWTGSSYEQYF
CDR3nt: TGTGCCAGCAGTACCTGGACAGGGAGCTCCTACGAGCAGTACTTC
abundance: -
v_gene: TRBV28
j_gene: TRBJ2-7
d_gene: TRBD1

CDR3aa: CASSPGQGRTGELFF
CDR3nt: TGTGCCAGCAGCCCCGGACAGGGTAGGACCGGGGAGCTGTTTTTT
abundance: once
v_gene: TRBV7-8
j_gene: TRBJ2-2
d_gene: TRBD1

CDR3aa: CASRQGSSYEQYF
CDR3nt: TGTGCCAGTCGACAAGGAAGCTCCTACGAGCAGTACTTC
abundance: -
v_gene: TRBV2
j_gene: TRBJ2-7
d_gene: -

CDR3aa: CASSLGGTEGSNQPQHF
CDR3nt: TGTGCCAGCAGCTTAGGAGGGACAGAGGGGAGCAATCAGCCCCAGCATTTT
abundance: -
v_gene: TRBV7-9
j_gene: TRBJ1-5
d_gene: TRBD1

CDR3aa: CASSYYTSGNTGELFF
CDR3nt: TGTGCCAGCAGTTACTATACTAGCGGGAACACCGGGGAGCTGTTTTTT
abundance: -
v_gene: TRBV6-6
j_gene: TRBJ2-2
d_gene: TRBD2

CDR3aa: CASSLGVLGEQYF
CDR3nt: TGTGCCAGCAGCTTAGGAGTTCTCGGCGAGCAGTACTTC
abundance: -
v_gene: TRBV11-2
j_gene: TRBJ2-7
d_gene: -

CDR3aa: CASSFGSGETQYF
CDR3nt: TGTGCCAGCAGTTTCGGGTCCGGTGAGACCCAGTACTTC
abundance: -
v_gene: TRBV27
j_gene: TRBJ2-5
d_gene: -

CDR3aa: CASFRSALQETQYF
CDR3nt: TGTGCCAGCTTCAGGTCCGCCCTTCAAGAGACCCAGTACTTC
abundance: -
v_gene: TRBV6-1
j_gene: TRBJ2-5
d_gene: -

CDR3aa: CASSLGPYNQPQHF
CDR3nt: TGTGCCAGCAGCTTAGGGCCGTATAATCAGCCCCAGCATTTT
abundance: -
v_gene: TRBV7-9
j_gene: TRBJ1-5
d_gene: -

CDR3aa: CASSVHPEGNTIYF
CDR3nt: TGTGCCAGCAGTGTACACCCCGAAGGAAACACCATATATTTT
abundance: few
v_gene: TRBV2
j_gene: TRBJ1-3
d_gene: -

CDR3aa: CASSERLMNTEAFF
CDR3nt: TGTGCCAGCAGCGAAAGACTAATGAACACTGAAGCTTTCTTT
abundance: once
v_gene: TRBV9
j_gene: TRBJ1-1
d_gene: -

CDR3aa: CATSNGDQPQHF
CDR3nt: TGTGCCACCAGTAACGGGGATCAGCCCCAGCATTTT
abundance: -
v_gene: TRBV15
j_gene: TRBJ1-5
d_gene: -

CDR3aa: CASSQLAGLHPDTQYF
CDR3nt: TGTGCCAGCAGCCAGCTAGCGGGACTCCACCCAGATACGCAGTATTTT
abundance: -
v_gene: TRBV7-2
j_gene: TRBJ2-3
d_gene: TRBD2

CDR3aa: CATSGGVGTGELFF
CDR3nt: TGTGCCACCAGCGGGGGGGTGGGCACCGGGGAGCTGTTTTTT
abundance: -
v_gene: TRBV2
j_gene: TRBJ2-2
d_gene: TRBD2

CDR3aa: CASSLPLPRERLHQHF
CDR3nt: TGTGCCAGCAGCTTACCACTCCCCAGGGAAAGGCTGCACCAGCATTTT
abundance: few
v_gene: TRBV5-5
j_gene: TRBJ1-5
d_gene: -

CDR3aa: CASSPTGGEQYF
CDR3nt: TGCGCCAGCAGCCCGACGGGGGGCGAGCAGTACTTC
abundance: few
v_gene: TRBV5-1
j_gene: TRBJ2-7
d_gene: TRBD2

CDR3aa: CASSLTPRQLNTEAFF
CDR3nt: TGTGCCAGCAGTTTAACTCCTAGACAGCTAAACACTGAAGCTTTCTTT
abundance: -
v_gene: TRBV27
j_gene: TRBJ1-1
d_gene: -